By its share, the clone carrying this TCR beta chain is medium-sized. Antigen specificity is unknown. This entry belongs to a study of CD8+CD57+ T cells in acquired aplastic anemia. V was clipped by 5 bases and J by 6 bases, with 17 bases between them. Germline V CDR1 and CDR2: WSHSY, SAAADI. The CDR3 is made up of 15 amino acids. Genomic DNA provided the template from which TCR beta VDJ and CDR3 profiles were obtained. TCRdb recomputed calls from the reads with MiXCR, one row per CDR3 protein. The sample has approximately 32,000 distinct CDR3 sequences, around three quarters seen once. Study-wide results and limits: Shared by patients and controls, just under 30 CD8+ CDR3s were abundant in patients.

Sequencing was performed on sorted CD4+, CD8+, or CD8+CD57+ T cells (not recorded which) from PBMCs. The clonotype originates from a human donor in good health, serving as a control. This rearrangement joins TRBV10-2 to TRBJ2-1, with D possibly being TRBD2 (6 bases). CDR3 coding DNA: TGCGCCAGCAGTATCCGCCCTGGGACTCCCAATGAGCAGTTCTTC. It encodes CASSIRPGTPNEQFF.